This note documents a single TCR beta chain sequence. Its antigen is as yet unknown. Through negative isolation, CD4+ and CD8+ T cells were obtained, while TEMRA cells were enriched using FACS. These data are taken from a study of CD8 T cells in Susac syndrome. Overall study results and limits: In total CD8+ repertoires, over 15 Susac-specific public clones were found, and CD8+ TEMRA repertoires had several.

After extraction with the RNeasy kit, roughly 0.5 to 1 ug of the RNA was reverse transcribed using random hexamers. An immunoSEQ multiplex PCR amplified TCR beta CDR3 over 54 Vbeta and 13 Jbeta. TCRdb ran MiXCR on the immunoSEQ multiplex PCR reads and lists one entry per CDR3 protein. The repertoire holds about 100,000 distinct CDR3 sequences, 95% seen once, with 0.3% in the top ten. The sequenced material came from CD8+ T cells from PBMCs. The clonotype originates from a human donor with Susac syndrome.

The CDR3 protein is CASSISGNTDTQYF. The DNA for the CDR3 is TGTGCCAGCAGCATTAGCGGGAACACAGATACGCAGTATTTT. V gene TRBV3-1 combines with J gene TRBJ2-3, with 8 bases matching TRBD2. CDR1 and CDR2 from the germline V gene are LGHDT and YNNKEL (reference sequence). J gave up 2 bases and V 5 bases, and 3 bases lay outside the gene matches. The CDR3 is 14 amino acids.